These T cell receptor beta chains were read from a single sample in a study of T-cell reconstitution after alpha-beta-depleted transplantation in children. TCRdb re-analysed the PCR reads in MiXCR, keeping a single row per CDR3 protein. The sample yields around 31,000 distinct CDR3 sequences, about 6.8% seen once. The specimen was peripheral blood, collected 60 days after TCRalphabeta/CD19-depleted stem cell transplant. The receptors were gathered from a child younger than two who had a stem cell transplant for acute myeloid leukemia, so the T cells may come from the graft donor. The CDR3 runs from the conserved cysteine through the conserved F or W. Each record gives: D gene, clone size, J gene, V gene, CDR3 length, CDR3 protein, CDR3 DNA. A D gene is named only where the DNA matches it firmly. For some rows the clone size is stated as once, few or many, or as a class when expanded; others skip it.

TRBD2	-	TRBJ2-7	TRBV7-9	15	CASSSAGTRGYEQYF	TGTGCCAGCAGCTCCGCCGGGACTAGGGGCTACGAGCAGTACTTC
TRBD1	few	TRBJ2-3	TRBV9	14	CASSAKGAGDTQYF	TGTGCCAGCAGCGCGAAGGGGGCTGGAGATACGCAGTATTTT
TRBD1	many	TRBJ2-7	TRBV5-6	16	CASSLVVTGFMYEQYF	TGTGCCAGCAGCTTGGTCGTGACAGGGTTTATGTACGAGCAGTACTTC
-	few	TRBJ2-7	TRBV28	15	CASSLETGPSYEQYF	TGTGCCAGCAGTTTAGAAACAGGTCCGTCCTACGAGCAGTACTTC
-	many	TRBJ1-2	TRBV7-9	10	CASGDYGYTF	TGTGCCAGCGGAGACTATGGCTACACCTTC
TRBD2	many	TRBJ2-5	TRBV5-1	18	CASSPGLAGRGPQETQYF	TGCGCCAGCAGCCCTGGACTAGCGGGGAGGGGCCCCCAAGAGACCCAGTACTTC
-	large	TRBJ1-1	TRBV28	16	CASTPPSGAYNTEAFF	TGTGCCAGCACTCCCCCCTCAGGGGCTTACAACACTGAAGCTTTCTTT
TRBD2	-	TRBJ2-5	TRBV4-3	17	CASSQDLGLAGRETQYF	TGCGCCAGCAGCCAAGATCTAGGCCTAGCGGGAAGAGAGACCCAGTACTTC
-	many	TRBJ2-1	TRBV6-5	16	CASSSLRPARWNEQFF	TGTGCCAGCAGTTCCCTTCGGCCGGCCCGGTGGAATGAGCAGTTCTTC
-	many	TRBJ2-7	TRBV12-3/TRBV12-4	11	CASSFSHEQYF	TGTGCCAGCAGTTTCTCTCACGAGCAGTACTTC
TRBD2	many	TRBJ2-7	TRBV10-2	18	CASSESLAGVPISYEQYF	TGCGCCAGCAGTGAGTCTCTAGCGGGGGTACCGATCTCCTACGAGCAGTACTTC
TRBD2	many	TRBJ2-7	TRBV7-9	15	CASSRVSGRIYEQYF	TGTGCCAGCAGCCGTGTAAGCGGGAGGATTTACGAGCAGTACTTC
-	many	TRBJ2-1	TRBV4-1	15	CASSQGLPPYNEQFF	TGCGCCAGCAGCCAAGGGCTACCCCCCTACAATGAGCAGTTCTTC
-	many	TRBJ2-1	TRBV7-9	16	CASSLGGGYPYNEQFF	TGTGCCAGCAGCTTAGGCGGAGGGTACCCGTACAATGAGCAGTTCTTC
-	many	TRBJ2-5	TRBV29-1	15	CSAHLPWGGGKTQYF	TGCAGCGCCCACCTCCCCTGGGGGGGCGGGAAGACCCAGTACTTC
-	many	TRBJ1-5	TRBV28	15	CATQTGGWSNQPQHF	TGTGCCACCCAGACGGGGGGCTGGAGCAATCAGCCCCAGCATTTT
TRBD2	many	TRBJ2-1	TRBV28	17	CASSSFKREGQAHEQFF	TGTGCCAGCAGTTCGTTTAAGCGGGAGGGCCAGGCACATGAGCAGTTCTTC
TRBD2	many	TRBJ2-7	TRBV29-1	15	CSVLPASGGIDEQYF	TGCAGCGTCCTACCCGCTAGCGGGGGGATAGACGAGCAGTACTTC
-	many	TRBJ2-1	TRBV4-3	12	CASSHGGYEQFF	TGCGCCAGCAGCCACGGGGGCTATGAGCAGTTCTTC
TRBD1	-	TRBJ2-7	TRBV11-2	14	CASSFTGQGREQYF	TGTGCCAGCAGCTTCACCGGACAGGGTCGCGAGCAGTACTTC